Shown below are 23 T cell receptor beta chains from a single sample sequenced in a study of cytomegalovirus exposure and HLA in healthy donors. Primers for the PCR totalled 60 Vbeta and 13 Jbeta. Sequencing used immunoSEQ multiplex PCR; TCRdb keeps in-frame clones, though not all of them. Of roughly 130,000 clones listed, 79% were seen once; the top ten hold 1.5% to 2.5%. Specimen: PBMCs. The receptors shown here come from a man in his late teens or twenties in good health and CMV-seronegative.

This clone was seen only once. Written as DNA, the CDR3 is TGTGCCAGCAGTCCGAACAGGGTCGAACAGTACGTC. Translating it yields CASSPNRVEQYV. The chain employs TRBV2 and TRBJ2-7; the D gene is possibly TRBD1 (6 bases). Germline lookup yields CDR1 SNHLY and CDR2 FYNNEI. There are 12 residues in the CDR3. The V gene lost 5 bases and the J gene lost 10 bases, with 15 bases spanning the gap.

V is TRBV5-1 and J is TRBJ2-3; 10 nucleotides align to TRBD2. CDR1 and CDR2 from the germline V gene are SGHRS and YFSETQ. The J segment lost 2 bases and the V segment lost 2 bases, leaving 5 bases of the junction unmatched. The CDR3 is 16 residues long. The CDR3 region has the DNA TGCGCCAGCAGCTTCCCACTAGCGGGGAACACAGATACGCAGTATTTT. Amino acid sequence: CASSFPLAGNTDTQYF.

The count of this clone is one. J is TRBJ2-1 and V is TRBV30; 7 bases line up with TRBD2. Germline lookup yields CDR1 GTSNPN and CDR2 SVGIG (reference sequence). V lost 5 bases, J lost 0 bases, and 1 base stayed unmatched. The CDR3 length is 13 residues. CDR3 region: CAWVAGSYNEQFF. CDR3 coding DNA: TGTGCCTGGGTAGCGGGCTCCTACAATGAGCAGTTCTTC.

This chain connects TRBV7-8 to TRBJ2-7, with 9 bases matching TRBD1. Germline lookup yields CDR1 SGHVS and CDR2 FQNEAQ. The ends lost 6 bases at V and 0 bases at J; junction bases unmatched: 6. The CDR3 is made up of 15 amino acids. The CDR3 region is CASSRRDRASYEQYF. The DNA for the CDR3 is TGTGCCAGCAGTCGCCGGGACAGGGCCTCCTACGAGCAGTACTTC.

CDR3 nucleotides: TGTGCTAGTGGTTTGTCCTACCCGGGACTAGCGGGAGGGACAGATACGCAGTATTTT. Translating gives CASGLSYPGLAGGTDTQYF. The genes are TRBV12-5 and TRBJ2-3; 16 bases match TRBD2. V shed 2 bases, J shed 3 bases, and the junction held 8 bases outside the gene matches. This CDR3 comprises 19 residues. Germline-derived CDR1 and CDR2 are LGHNT and FRNRAP. The whole variable domain, remainder taken from reference TRBV12-5 and TRBJ2-3, is DARVTQTPRHKVTEMGQEVTMRCQPILGHNTVFWYRQTMMQGLELLAYFRNRAPLDDSGMPKDRFSAEMPDATLATLKIQPSEPRDSAVYFCASGLSYPGLAGGTDTQYFGPGTRLTVL.

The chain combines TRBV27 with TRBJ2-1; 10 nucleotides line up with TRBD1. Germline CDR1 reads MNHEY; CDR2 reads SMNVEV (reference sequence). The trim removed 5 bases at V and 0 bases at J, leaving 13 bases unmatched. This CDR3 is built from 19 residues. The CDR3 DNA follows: TGTGCCAGCAGTATCTCCGGGACAGGGGCCTCCAACTCCTACAATGAGCAGTTCTTC. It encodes CASSISGTGASNSYNEQFF.

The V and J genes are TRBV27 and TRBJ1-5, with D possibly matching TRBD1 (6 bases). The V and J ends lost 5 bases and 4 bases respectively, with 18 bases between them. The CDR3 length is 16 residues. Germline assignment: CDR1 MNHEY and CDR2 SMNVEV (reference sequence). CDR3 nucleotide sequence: TGTGCCAGCAGTCAGACAGGAGCTCTACTAAATCAGCCCCAGCATTTT. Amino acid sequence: CASSQTGALLNQPQHF.

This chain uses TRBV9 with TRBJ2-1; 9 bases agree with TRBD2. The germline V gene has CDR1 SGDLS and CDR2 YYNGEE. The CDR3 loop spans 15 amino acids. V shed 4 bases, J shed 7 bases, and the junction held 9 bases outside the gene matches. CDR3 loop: CASSPPGGRENEQFF. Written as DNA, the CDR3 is TGTGCCAGCAGCCCCCCCGGCGGGAGGGAAAATGAGCAGTTCTTC.

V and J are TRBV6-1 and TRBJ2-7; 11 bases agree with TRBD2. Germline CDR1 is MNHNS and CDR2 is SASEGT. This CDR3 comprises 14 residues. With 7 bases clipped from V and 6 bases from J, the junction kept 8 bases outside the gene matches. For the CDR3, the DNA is TGTGCCAGCATAGGCCTAGCGGGAGGTTTCGAGCAGTACGTC. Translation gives CASIGLAGGFEQYV.

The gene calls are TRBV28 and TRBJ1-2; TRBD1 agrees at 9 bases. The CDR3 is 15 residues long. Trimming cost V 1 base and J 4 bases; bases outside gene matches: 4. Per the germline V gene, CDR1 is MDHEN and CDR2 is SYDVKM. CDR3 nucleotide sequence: TGTGCCAGCAGTTTATTGGGGACAGGGATCTATGGCTACACCTTC. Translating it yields CASSLLGTGIYGYTF.

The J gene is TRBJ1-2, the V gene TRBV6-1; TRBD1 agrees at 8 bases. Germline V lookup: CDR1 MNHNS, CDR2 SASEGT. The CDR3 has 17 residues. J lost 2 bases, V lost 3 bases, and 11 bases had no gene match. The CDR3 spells CASSDPWRTGMNYGYTF. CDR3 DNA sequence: TGTGCCAGCAGTGACCCTTGGAGGACAGGGATGAACTATGGCTACACCTTC.

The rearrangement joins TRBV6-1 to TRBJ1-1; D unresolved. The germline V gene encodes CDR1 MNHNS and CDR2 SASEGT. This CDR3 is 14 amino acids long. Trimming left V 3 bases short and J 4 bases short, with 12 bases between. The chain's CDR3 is CASSDLNIFTEAFF. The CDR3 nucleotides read TGTGCCAGCAGTGATCTCAACATTTTCACTGAAGCTTTCTTT.

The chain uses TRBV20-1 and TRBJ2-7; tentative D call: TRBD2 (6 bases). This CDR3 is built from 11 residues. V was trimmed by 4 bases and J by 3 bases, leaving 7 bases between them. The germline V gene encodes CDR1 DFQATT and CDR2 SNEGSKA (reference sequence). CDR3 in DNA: TGCAGTGCTATTAGCGGCTACGAGCAGTACGTC. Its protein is CSAISGYEQYV.

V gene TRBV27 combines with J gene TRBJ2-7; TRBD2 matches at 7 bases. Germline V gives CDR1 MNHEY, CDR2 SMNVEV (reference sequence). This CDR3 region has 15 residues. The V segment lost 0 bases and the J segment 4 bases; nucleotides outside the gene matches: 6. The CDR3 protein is CASSLSASGLYEQYV. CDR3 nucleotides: TGTGCCAGCAGTTTATCCGCTAGCGGACTTTACGAGCAGTACGTC.

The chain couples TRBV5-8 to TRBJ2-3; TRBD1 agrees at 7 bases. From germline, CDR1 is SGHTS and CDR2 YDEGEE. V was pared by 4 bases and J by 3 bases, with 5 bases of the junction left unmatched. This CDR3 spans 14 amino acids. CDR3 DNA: TGTGCCAGCAGCATGGGACAGCAAACAGATACGCAGTATTTT. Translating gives CASSMGQQTDTQYF.

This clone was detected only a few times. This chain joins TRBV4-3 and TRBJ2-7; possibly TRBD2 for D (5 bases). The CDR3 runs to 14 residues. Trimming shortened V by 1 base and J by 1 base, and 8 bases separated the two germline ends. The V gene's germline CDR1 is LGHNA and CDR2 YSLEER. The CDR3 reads CASSQAGISYEQYF. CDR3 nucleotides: TGCGCCAGCAGCCAAGCGGGAATATCCTACGAGCAGTACTTC.

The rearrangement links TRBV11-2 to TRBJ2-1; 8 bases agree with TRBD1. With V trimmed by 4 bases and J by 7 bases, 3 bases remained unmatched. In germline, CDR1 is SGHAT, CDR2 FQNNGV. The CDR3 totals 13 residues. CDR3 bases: TGTGCCAGCAGCTCGTACAGGGGGAATGAGCAGTTCTTC. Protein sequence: CASSSYRGNEQFF.

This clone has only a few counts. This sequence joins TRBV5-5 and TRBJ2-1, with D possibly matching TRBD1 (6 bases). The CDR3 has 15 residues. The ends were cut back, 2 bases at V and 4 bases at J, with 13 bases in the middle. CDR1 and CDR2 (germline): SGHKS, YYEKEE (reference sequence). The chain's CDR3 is CASSFGRGYYNEQFF. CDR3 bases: TGTGCCAGCAGCTTTGGCAGGGGTTATTACAATGAGCAGTTCTTC.

The CDR3 sequence: CASSQRTEAFF. CDR3 DNA sequence: TGTGCCAGCAGTCAGAGGACTGAAGCTTTCTTT. This rearrangement joins TRBV6-6 to TRBJ1-1, with unresolved D. With 5 bases removed from V and 5 bases from J, the gap between germline ends came to 6 bases. Germline assignment: CDR1 MNHNY and CDR2 SVGAGI (reference sequence). The CDR3 runs to 11 residues.

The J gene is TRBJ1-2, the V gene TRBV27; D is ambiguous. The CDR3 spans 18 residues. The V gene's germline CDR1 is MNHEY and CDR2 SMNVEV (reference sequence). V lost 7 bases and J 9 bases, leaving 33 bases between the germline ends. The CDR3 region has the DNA TGTGCCAGCACCCCCGGTAGGTTGGGGAGATCACACCTTTGGAGCTACACCTTC. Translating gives CASTPGRLGRSHLWSYTF.

CDR3 nucleotides: TGTGCCAGCAGTTTAGGCGCGCGGGGGAGAAATCTCCGATCGGCCTACAATGAGCAGTTCTTC. It specifies CASSLGARGRNLRSAYNEQFF. This sequence joins TRBV28 and TRBJ2-1, with 7 positions matching TRBD2. V was pared by 2 bases and J by 2 bases, with 21 bases of the junction left unmatched. Germline CDR1 MDHEN, CDR2 SYDVKM. This CDR3 spans 21 amino acids.

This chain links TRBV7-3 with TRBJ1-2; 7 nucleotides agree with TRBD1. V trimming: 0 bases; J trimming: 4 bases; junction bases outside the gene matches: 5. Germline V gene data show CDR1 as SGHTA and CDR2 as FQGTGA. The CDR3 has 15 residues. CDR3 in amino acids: CASSLTPDRSYGYTF. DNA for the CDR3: TGTGCCAGCAGCTTAACTCCGGACAGGTCCTATGGCTACACCTTC. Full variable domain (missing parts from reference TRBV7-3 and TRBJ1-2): GAGVSQTPSNKVTEKGKYVELRCDPISGHTALYWYRQSLGQGPEFLIYFQGTGAADDSGLPNDRFFAVRPEGSVSTLKIQRTERGDSAVYLCASSLTPDRSYGYTFGSGTRLTVV.

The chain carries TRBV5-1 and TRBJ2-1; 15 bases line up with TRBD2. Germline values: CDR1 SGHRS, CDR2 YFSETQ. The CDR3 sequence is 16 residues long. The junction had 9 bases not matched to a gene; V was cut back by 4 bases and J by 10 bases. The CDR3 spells CASSGTSGGSGGEQFF. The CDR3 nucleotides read TGCGCCAGCAGCGGGACTAGCGGGGGGAGTGGTGGGGAGCAGTTCTTC.